Below, one TCR beta chain is given with its context. The antigen remains unidentified. TCRdb recomputed calls from the reads with MiXCR, one row per CDR3 protein. The table lists about 900,000 distinct CDR3 sequences, under 40% of them singletons. CDR1 MNHEY and CDR2 SMNVEV come from the germline V gene (reference sequence). CDR3 length equals 14 residues. The ends were cut back, 1 base at V and 1 base at J, with 7 bases in the middle. This sample stems from a study of T cell repertoires in cytomegalovirus infection. Across the study: Public TCR beta signatures were indicative of both CMV infection and a matching HLA type. Broader study findings: CMV-specific TCR beta clonotypes restricted by HLA-C dominated the ex vivo response. Summed public TCR beta family frequency identified CMV carriers bearing the relevant HLA.

The chain combines TRBV27 with TRBJ1-1; no firm D call. The clonotype was recovered from a human donor in good health (CMV status not recorded). Some clones in this sample may be carry-over from other donors' samples. Here the sequenced sample was cultured CD8+ T cells from PBMCs, taken from culture after CMV antigen stimulation. The CDR3 bases are TGTGCCAGCAGTTTATTTAGTGGGAACACTGAAGCTTTCTTT. Its translation is CASSLFSGNTEAFF.